This T cell receptor beta chain was obtained from a study of HIV-infected patients and healthy controls. Study-wide findings and caveats: HIV-infected patients and controls differed significantly in mean usage of eight alpha and eight beta V genes.

The repertoire came from unfractionated whole blood and reflected all unsorted peripheral T cells. This clonotype is medium-sized (0.01 to 0.1%) in the sample. What it recognizes is unknown. Germline V CDR1 and CDR2: SGDLS, YYNGEE. CDR3 length: 13 amino acids. V lost 2 bases and J lost 5, with 10 bases in between. Reverse transcription used around 540 ng RNA and constant-region primers for alpha and beta. Separate chain-specific third strand synthesis with multiplexing indices produced the alpha and beta libraries. One primer pair amplified all rearrangements per chain; each cDNA got molecular barcodes. TCRdb called the 5' RACE reads again in MiXCR, with one record for every CDR3 protein. Counted here are almost 4,500 distinct CDR3 sequences, roughly 7.3% occurring once; the ten biggest clones make up about 30%.

The sample in question was blood, obtained before antiretroviral therapy. The TCR was taken from an adult with HIV infection. V gene TRBV9 combines with J gene TRBJ1-2; tentative D call: TRBD1 (5 bases). The CDR3 region has the DNA TGTGCCAGCAGCGTCCAGACAGATTATGGCTACACCTTC. It translates to CASSVQTDYGYTF.